Included here is one T cell receptor (beta chain) sequence, with context. This receptor's antigen is unknown. No qualities accompany the bases; no much larger clone lies one base away. The CDR3 holds 15 amino acids from the cysteine to the phenylalanine. Only the CDR3 region is kept as DNA, spanning 45 bases read in frame from base 1. CDR1 and CDR2, per the germline V gene (reference sequence), are SEHNR and FQNEAQ. Between the V and J ends, shortened by 5 bases and 10 bases respectively, the junction contains 21 bases. Synthesis of TCR cDNA relied on 5'RACE template switching, a step that introduced a universal primer site along with unique molecular identifiers. cDNA synthesis was primed from both the TCR alpha and TCR beta constant segments. Libraries were amplified in two PCR steps, with sample barcodes and sequencing adapters added in the second step. Sequencing of libraries was done on Illumina HiSeq 2500 (2x100 bp) or NovaSeq (2x150 bp). Turning to the authors' computational methods: Demultiplexing of reads and collapsing into UMI consensus sequences were performed with MIGEC, and V(D)J alignment was carried out with MiXCR. Vaccine-responding clonotypes were identified with edgeR using replicate PBMC samples, with FDR below 0.01 and a log2 fold change above 5 up to day 15 being required. Each bulk clonotype was labeled CD4 or CD8 based on which sequenced repertoire, CD4 or CD8, contained the clonotype at higher abundance. TCRdb applied fastp at Q25 and MiXCR to the public reads, then kept only in-frame beta chains. Under each unique CDR3 protein, matching rows form one entry showing the most common genes and DNA. TCRdb's processing, not the authors' own work, is the source of the V and J calls. Counted in this sample were under 700,000 distinct CDR3 sequences; 17% of them appeared once. The ten largest clones represent roughly 17% of the sample.

This entry comes from a study of T cells after yellow fever vaccination (dated by TCRdb to between 2018 and 2021). Looking at the study overall: Libraries from fractions with low cell numbers were prepared with the SMART-Seq v4 Ultra Low Input RNA kit. Two healthy male donors, one aged 18 to 30 and one aged 30 to 40 years, made up the cohort. Bulk TCR alpha and beta repertoires were sequenced longitudinally to track T-cell clones before and after primary and booster YFV17D yellow fever vaccination. Blood samples were taken at several timepoints before and after primary and secondary immunization, and bulk PBMC replicates and cell subsets were isolated. Study-wide conclusions, independent of this receptor: A small fraction of clonotypes showed up in both the CD4 and CD8 compartments, probably as a result of convergent recombination. Because only a couple of donors were included in the study, the extent to which the findings can be generalized is limited. FACS-sorted repertoires could contain abundant contaminating clonotypes from the bulk population, so computational filtering was required. After the booster, most of the clones that had expanded following primary vaccination were detected again (roughly 97% of CD4 and around 90% of CD8), which suggests that memory was broadly maintained. Compared with the primary T-cell response, the secondary T-cell response was weaker but faster, peaking on day 5 rather than day 15.

The meaning of the sample's treatment or condition label: live attenuated yellow fever vaccine strain. At each blood-draw timepoint, two biological replicates of bulk PBMCs were collected. PBMCs were isolated from peripheral blood using a standard Ficoll-Paque protocol. RNA was extracted with TriZol from bulk PBMCs, CD4 and CD8 fractions, and dextramer-positive and dextramer-negative fractions. The starting material was PBMCs, obtained more than 4 days after the first yellow fever vaccination. This clonotype was obtained from a man in his late teens or twenties who received the YFV17D yellow fever vaccine. This receptor chain uses TRBV7-9 and TRBJ2-1; the D call is possibly TRBD1 or TRBD2, each sharing 5 bases. The DNA sequence is as follows: TGTGCCAGCAGCGAGTACCGGGACCGAGTATGGGAGCAGTTCTTC. Translation gives CASSEYRDRVWEQFF.